The 27 T cell receptor beta chains below all came from one sample that was sequenced in a study of beta chain features in type 1 diabetes. No antigen has been identified for these receptors. Study observations and caveats: When Type 1 diabetes patients were examined, their TCRB CDR3s proved moderately but significantly shorter in all four CD4+ subsets.

The isolated RNA, all of it, was reverse transcribed, so expressed TCRB transcripts were what got sequenced. The method was immunoSEQ multiplex PCR; TCRdb's version includes in-frame clones alone and lacks a portion of them. The top ten hold approximately 0.55% of the sample, which has about 370,000 clones, roughly a tenth seen once. Sequenced input: central memory CD4+ T cells from blood. The receptors derive from a man aged 25-45 years with type 1 diabetes.

The V gene is TRBV27, the J gene TRBJ2-5; 11 bases agree with TRBD2. The tail of the sequence fits TRBJ2-7 better, so the J call may be wrong. The germline V gene encodes CDR1 MNHEY and CDR2 SMNVEV (reference sequence). This CDR3 region has 16 residues. The CDR3 protein is CASSSILAGASYEQYF. Written as DNA, the CDR3 is TGTGCCAGCAGTTCGATACTAGCGGGAGCCTCCTACGAGCAGTACTTC.

This chain connects TRBV12-2 to TRBJ1-5. TRBV12-2 is listed as a pseudogene. The CDR3 is 16 amino acids. CDR3 loop: CASRLADKASNQPQHF. The CDR3 DNA reads TGTGCAAGTCGCTTAGCTGATAAAGCGAGCAATCAGCCCCAGCATTTT.

This clone was seen a few times. Other nucleotide sequences in the sample specify the same CDR3. The rearrangement uses TRBV5-4 and TRBJ1-1, with TRBD1 as a possible D gene (6 bases). Between the trimmed V and J ends, which lost 0 bases and 2 bases, there was a span of 8 bases. The CDR3 extends over 14 amino acids. Germline V gene lookup returns CDR1 SGHNT and CDR2 YYREEE (reference sequence). CDR3 region: CASSLGQANTEAFF. In nucleotides, the CDR3 is TGTGCCAGCAGCTTGGGACAGGCAAACACTGAAGCTTTCTTT.

This clone has a handful of counts. The rearrangement uses TRBV5-4 and TRBJ2-1; TRBD2 might be the D (5 bases). The germline V gene encodes CDR1 SGHNT and CDR2 YYREEE (reference sequence). This CDR3 has 12 amino acids. Trimming took off 0 bases at V and 11 bases at J, with 9 bases between the two ends. The CDR3 DNA sequence: TGTGCCAGCAGCTTGGAAGCGGCCAAGCAGTTCTTC. The encoded protein is CASSLEAAKQFF.

This CDR3 is CASSDSMVRGAGGYTF. CDR3 nucleotide sequence: TGTGCCAGCAGTGACTCGATGGTTCGGGGGGCTGGTGGCTACACCTTC. The chain joins TRBV6-4 to TRBJ1-2; D perhaps matches TRBD1 (6 bases). Germline V gives CDR1 MRHNA, CDR2 SNTAGT. Trimming took 0 bases from V and 7 from J, leaving 18 bases between them. The CDR3 sequence is 16 residues long.

The J gene is TRBJ2-1, the V gene TRBV11-3, with D unclear. This CDR3 is built from 13 residues. Germline lookup yields CDR1 SGHNT and CDR2 YENEEA. Trimming removed 5 bases from V and 2 bases from J, with 7 bases in between. As DNA, the CDR3 is TGTGCCAGCAGCCCCGCCGCCTACAATGAGCAGTTCTTC. Translating gives CASSPAAYNEQFF.

This clone has a handful of counts. The V and J genes are TRBV9 and TRBJ2-1; D ambiguous. Germline V gene lookup returns CDR1 SGDLS and CDR2 YYNGEE. V lost 4 bases, J lost 1 base, and 12 bases lay in between. CDR3 length equals 15 residues. The chain's CDR3 is CASSQTHNSYNEQFF. The CDR3 DNA reads as TGTGCCAGCAGCCAGACACATAATTCCTACAATGAGCAGTTCTTC.

The chain is built from TRBV4-3 and TRBJ1-4; TRBD1 matches at 12 bases. CDR3 length: 17 residues. CDR1 is LGHNA, CDR2 YSLEER, per germline. The ends lost 3 bases at V and 7 bases at J; junction bases unmatched: 9. The CDR3 bases are TGCGCCAGCAGCCACCGACCACCGGGACAGGGGGCTGAAAAACTGTTTTTT. This encodes CASSHRPPGQGAEKLFF.

This clone was observed a few times. This sample also contains other DNA sequences that code for the same CDR3. The gene calls are TRBV29-1 and TRBJ2-7, with D possibly matching TRBD2 (5 bases). V lost 1 base and J lost 4, with 8 bases in between. CDR3 length: 12 amino acids. The V gene's germline CDR1 is SQVTM and CDR2 ANQGSEA. Here the CDR3 DNA reads TGCAGCGTTGAAGCGGGAACGTACGAGCAGTACTTC. Amino acids: CSVEAGTYEQYF.

This clone showed up just a few times. The chain has TRBV15 and TRBJ2-1; D not resolved. Per the germline V gene, CDR1 is LNHNV and CDR2 is YYDKDF (reference sequence). Trimming pared 5 bases from V and 7 bases from J, leaving 9 bases between. There are 12 residues in the CDR3. In nucleotides, the CDR3 is TGTGCCACCAGCTGGCAGGTGAATGAGCAGTTCTTC. It translates to CATSWQVNEQFF.

The chain employs TRBV6-1 and TRBJ2-7; tentatively, D is TRBD2 (6 bases). Germline CDR1 is MNHNS and CDR2 is SASEGT. V lost 2 bases, J lost 2 bases, and 13 bases lay in between. The CDR3 is 15 amino acids. CDR3 DNA sequence: TGTGCCAGCAGTGAATGGGGAGAGCGGGCCTACGAGCAGTACTTC. Its translation is CASSEWGERAYEQYF.

This clone has only a few counts. A read error may account for a junction end that differs from germline. This rearrangement joins TRBV9 to TRBJ2-7; 9 positions match TRBD2. CDR3 length equals 14 residues. The germline gives CDR1 SGDLS, CDR2 YYNGEE. The CDR3 DNA sequence: TGTGCCAGCAGCTTGGGACTAGCCTCCTCCGAGCAGTACTTC. Translating it yields CASSLGLASSEQYF. Supplemented by reference TRBV9 and TRBJ2-7, the full variable domain reads DSGVTQTPKHLITATGQRVTLRCSPRSGDLSVYWYQQSLDQGLQFLIQYYNGEERAKGNILERFSAQQFPDLHSELNLSSLELGDSALYFCASSLGLASSEQYFGPGTRLTVT.

The chain carries TRBV28 and TRBJ2-7; D is unclear. V lost 5 bases and J lost 5, with 19 bases in between. Germline-derived CDR1 and CDR2 are MDHEN and SYDVKM. This CDR3 contains 15 residues. The DNA of the CDR3 is TGTGCCAGCAGTCAGTTACAGAACTCTCTCCACGAGCAGTACTTC. This gives the protein CASSQLQNSLHEQYF.

This clone was detected many times. The chain joins TRBV7-9 to TRBJ1-2; tentatively, D is TRBD1 (6 bases). Per the germline V gene, CDR1 is SEHNR and CDR2 is FQNEAQ (reference sequence). The CDR3 covers 15 residues. V lost 7 bases to trimming and J lost 2 bases, with 17 bases between them. CDR3 DNA: TGTGCCAGCATAAAGTCCGCAGGGGAAAACTATGGCTACACCTTC. Encoded protein: CASIKSAGENYGYTF.

This clone was seen only a few times. This chain links TRBV18 with TRBJ1-2, with D uncertain. The CDR3 is 14 amino acids. Germline V lookup: CDR1 KGHSH, CDR2 LQKENI. V was cut by 3 bases and J by 2 bases, with 10 bases left in between. CDR3 DNA sequence: TGTGCCAGCTCACCGTCCCCGGAAAACTATGGCTACACCTTC. It encodes CASSPSPENYGYTF.

The rearrangement joins TRBV9 to TRBJ2-7; tentatively, D is TRBD1 (5 bases). Germline loops: CDR1 SGDLS, CDR2 YYNGEE. This CDR3 is 14 amino acids long. V lost 3 bases, J lost 0 bases, and 10 bases lay in between. The chain's CDR3 is CASSERQSSYEQYF. The CDR3, as DNA: TGTGCCAGCAGCGAGAGACAGTCCTCCTACGAGCAGTACTTC.

The sample holds a few counts of this clone. The chain couples TRBV28 to TRBJ2-7; tentatively, D is TRBD1 or TRBD2 (6 bases each). Trimming took off 8 bases at V and 0 bases at J, with 11 bases between the two ends. Germline assignment: CDR1 MDHEN and CDR2 SYDVKM. The CDR3 length is 13 residues. CDR3 DNA sequence: TGTGCCAGCCTGTCGGGGGCCTCCTACGAGCAGTACTTC. It codes for CASLSGASYEQYF.

The rearrangement uses TRBV11-3 and TRBJ2-2; D remains unclear. Germline V gene data show CDR1 as SGHNT and CDR2 as YENEEA. This CDR3 spans 15 amino acids. V was clipped by 5 bases and J by 1 base, with 11 bases between them. CDR3 sequence reads: CASSLGQMNTGELFF. CDR3 coding DNA: TGTGCCAGCAGCCTGGGCCAAATGAACACCGGGGAGCTGTTTTTT.

This clone occurred many times. The genes are TRBV5-1 and TRBJ1-1; D gene ambiguous. The CDR3 sequence is 14 residues long. Trimming cost V 2 bases and J 3 bases, with 11 bases left between them. Per germline, CDR1 SGHRS and CDR2 YFSETQ. Here the CDR3 DNA reads TGCGCCAGCAGCTTCAGTGGGAGGGACACTGAAGCTTTCTTT. This encodes CASSFSGRDTEAFF.

The chain couples TRBV4-2 to TRBJ2-7; 11 bases line up with TRBD2. This CDR3 is 15 amino acids long. Germline V gene lookup returns CDR1 LGHNA and CDR2 YNFKEQ. V lost 5 bases to trimming and J lost 5 bases; unmatched junction nucleotides: 8. CDR3 DNA sequence: TGTGCCAGCAGCTTAGGGCTAGCGGGAGGCCACGAGCAGTACTTC. It translates to CASSLGLAGGHEQYF.

The chain combines TRBV5-4 with TRBJ2-1; 8 bases align to TRBD2. Losses at the gene ends were 4 bases for V and 7 bases for J; bases not matched to a gene: 10. The CDR3 is made up of 15 amino acids. Germline V gene data show CDR1 as SGHNT and CDR2 as YYREEE (reference sequence). The CDR3 region is CASSKAGTRRNEQFF. In DNA form, the CDR3 reads TGTGCCAGCAGCAAGGCCGGGACTAGGAGAAATGAGCAGTTCTTC. The variable domain in full, with the rest retrieved from reference TRBV5-4 and TRBJ2-1, is ETGVTQSPTHLIKTRGQQVTLRCSSQSGHNTVSWYQQALGQGPQFIFQYYREEENGRGNFPPRFSGLQFPNYSSELNVNALELDDSALYLCASSKAGTRRNEQFFGPGTRLTVL.

This clone came up a few times. This chain connects TRBV5-4 to TRBJ2-2; 9 nucleotides agree with TRBD2. Germline trimming cut 0 bases from V and 5 bases from J; bases unmatched to any gene: 5. Germline CDR1 SGHNT, CDR2 YYREEE (reference sequence). The CDR3 covers 16 residues. The CDR3 protein is CASSLVGSGRTGELFF. CDR3 nucleotides: TGTGCCAGCAGCTTGGTAGGGAGCGGGAGGACCGGGGAGCTGTTTTTT.

The V call is TRBV18, the J call TRBJ2-5; D remains ambiguous. The CDR3 loop spans 13 amino acids. Germline V gene lookup returns CDR1 KGHSH and CDR2 LQKENI. V was shortened by 3 bases and J by 5 bases, with 10 bases between the two germline ends. The CDR3 spells CASSPRTLETQYF. The CDR3 bases are TGTGCCAGCTCACCGAGGACCCTGGAGACCCAGTACTTC.

This clone turned up a few times. The chain carries TRBV20-1 and TRBJ2-1; no clear D gene. CDR3 length: 11 residues. Germline loops: CDR1 DFQATT, CDR2 SNEGSKA (reference sequence). Trimming removed 7 bases at V and 5 bases at J, with 9 bases between. CDR3 loop: CSGTWNNEQFF. The CDR3 DNA is TGCAGTGGGACGTGGAACAATGAGCAGTTCTTC.

The V call is TRBV4-1, the J call TRBJ1-4, with D maybe TRBD1 (6 bases). From germline, CDR1 is MGHRA and CDR2 YSYEKL. V lost 4 bases to trimming and J lost 7 bases, with 16 bases between them. This CDR3 is built from 15 residues. The CDR3 is CASSRGTGTTEKLFF. DNA of the CDR3: TGCGCCAGCAGCCGGGGAACAGGGACGACTGAAAAACTGTTTTTT.

This clone was seen only a few times. The sample contains more than one DNA sequence encoding this CDR3. The chain carries TRBV9 and TRBJ2-6, with D unclear. Trimming pared 3 bases from V and 0 bases from J, leaving 7 bases between. The CDR3 extends over 15 amino acids. Per the germline V gene, CDR1 is SGDLS and CDR2 is YYNGEE. CDR3 DNA sequence: TGTGCCAGCAGCGCCTACAGCTCTGGGGCCAACGTCCTGACTTTC. It encodes CASSAYSSGANVLTF.

CDR3 DNA: TGTGCCAGCAGCCGAGAGGCCCTCTCTGGAAACACCATATATTTT. Translated, it gives CASSREALSGNTIYF. This chain joins TRBV7-2 and TRBJ1-3; D not resolved. In germline, CDR1 is SGHTA, CDR2 FQGNSA. This CDR3 has 15 amino acids. With 5 bases removed from V and 0 bases from J, the gap between germline ends came to 11 bases.